Following are 6 T cell receptor beta chains from one sample sequenced in a study of shared clonotypes between healthy human individuals. Sequencing was performed with immunoSEQ multiplex PCR; in TCRdb, only in-frame clones are kept and a portion is missing. The sample has hundreds of thousands of clones; 74% are singletons. Specimen: memory CD4+ T cells sorted from blood. Specified subset: CD45RA-negative fraction. Receptors originate from a woman aged 25 to 45 in good health.

The chain combines TRBV15 with TRBJ2-7; 10 bases align to TRBD2. Germline lookup yields CDR1 LNHNV and CDR2 YYDKDF (reference sequence). The CDR3 totals 19 residues. V dropped 0 bases and J dropped 5; count of bases not matched to a gene: 16. This CDR3 reads CATSRDPALSSGRLNEQYF. The CDR3 nucleotides are TGTGCCACCAGCAGAGATCCCGCTCTCTCTAGCGGGAGACTCAACGAGCAGTACTTC. Full variable domain (rest looked up from reference TRBV15 and TRBJ2-7): DAMVIQNPRYQVTQFGKPVTLSCSQTLNHNVMYWYQQKSSQAPKLLFHYYDKDFNNEADTPDNFQSRRPNTSFCFLDIRSPGLGDTAMYLCATSRDPALSSGRLNEQYFGPGTRLTVT.

V usage is TRBV5-6 and J usage is TRBJ1-1; a possible D gene is TRBD1 (5 bases). V was pared by 3 bases and J by 4 bases, with 13 bases between. The CDR3 has 14 residues. Germline CDR1 and CDR2: SGHDT and YYEEEE. The CDR3 loop reads CASSWAGGGTEAFF. The DNA of the CDR3 is TGTGCCAGCAGCTGGGCGGGCGGGGGCACTGAAGCTTTCTTT.

The chain uses TRBV5-8 and TRBJ2-7; the match to TRBD2 covers 7 bases. Trimming took 0 bases from V and 3 from J; bases not matched to a gene: 6. This CDR3 has 15 residues. The germline gives CDR1 SGHTS, CDR2 YDEGEE. The DNA of the CDR3 is TGTGCCAGCAGCTTGGCCGCGGGGGTCGGCTACGAGCAGTACTTC. Protein sequence: CASSLAAGVGYEQYF.

This clone has only one observation. This chain uses TRBV27 with TRBJ2-1; D may match TRBD1 or TRBD2 (5 bases each). V was pared by 4 bases and J by 7 bases, with 5 bases between. There are 11 residues in the CDR3. Germline values: CDR1 MNHEY, CDR2 SMNVEV (reference sequence). The CDR3 sequence: CASSWGNEQFF. The CDR3 nucleotides read TGTGCCAGCAGTTGGGGGAATGAGCAGTTCTTC.

CDR3 in amino acids: CASSLEYMGREQYF. The CDR3 region has the DNA TGTGCCAGCAGCTTGGAATATATGGGCCGCGAGCAGTACTTC. The V and J genes are TRBV7-9 and TRBJ2-7; D is unresolved. V was clipped by 3 bases and J by 6 bases, with 15 bases between them. The germline V gene encodes CDR1 SEHNR and CDR2 FQNEAQ (reference sequence). The CDR3 length is 14 residues.

This clone was found a few times. V is TRBV5-6 and J is TRBJ1-2, with D possibly TRBD1 on 5 matching bases. Looked up from germline, CDR1 is SGHDT and CDR2 is YYEEEE. Trimming pared 0 bases from V and 2 bases from J, leaving 11 bases between. CDR3 length: 15 amino acids. The CDR3 sequence: CASSLAGTVNYGYTF. The CDR3 DNA is TGTGCCAGCAGCTTGGCCGGGACGGTAAACTATGGCTACACCTTC.